This TCR beta chain was sequenced during a study of shared clonotypes between healthy human individuals. Methods used by the authors: ImmunoSEQ sequences covered only the junction and lacked quality scores; filtering therefore differed. TCRdb's copy holds only in-frame clones and misses some; the assay was immunoSEQ multiplex PCR. V and J calls and clone size are copied from that table; D and trimming were computed from the DNA. This sample carries some 1 million clones, more than 60% of them seen once, and the ten largest clones take 1.5%. In regard to this clone: The same CDR3 can be traced to other DNA sequences in this sample.

The specimen was memory CD4+ T cells sorted from blood. Sample subset: CD45RA-negative fraction. This TCR came from a man aged 18 to 30 in good health.

In nucleotides, the CDR3 is TGTGCCAGCAGCTTGGGAGGGGCCGACTATGGCTACACCTTC. Residues: CASSLGGADYGYTF. The V and J genes are TRBV5-4 and TRBJ1-2; tentative D call: TRBD1 (5 bases). This CDR3 is 14 amino acids long. The V end lost 0 bases, the J end lost 3 bases, and 9 bases lay between the germline ends. The germline gives CDR1 SGHNT, CDR2 YYREEE (reference sequence).